Sequencing of this T cell receptor (beta chain) was carried out in a study of blood T cell repertoires in COVID-19. Study information: T cells, B-cell-depleted T cells, or PBMCs provided the cDNA or gDNA that served as material.

Study processing details: How many nucleated cells were present was estimated from reference gene primer amplification. Sequencing was performed with immunoSEQ multiplex PCR; in TCRdb, only in-frame clones are kept and a portion is missing. That table supplies the V and J calls and clone size; D and trimming were determined from the DNA. The sample records thousands of clones, around nine tenths being singletons. This sequence originates from a human donor in a cohort sampled during active COVID-19. The sample was peripheral blood.

The CDR3 spells CASSGAGGWLGTDTQYF. CDR3 bases: TGTGCCAGCAGTGGAGCGGGGGGGTGGTTGGGCACAGATACGCAGTATTTT. J is TRBJ2-3 and V is TRBV25-1; 10 bases map to TRBD2. This CDR3 contains 17 residues. Losses at the gene ends were 4 bases for V and 1 base for J; bases not matched to a gene: 8. Germline V lookup: CDR1 MGHDK, CDR2 SYGVNS. Based on the CDR3 plus reference TRBV25-1 and TRBJ2-3, the full variable domain is EADIYQTPRYLVIGTGKKITLECSQTMGHDKMYWYQQDPGMELHLIHYSYGVNSTEKGDLSSESTVSRIRTEHFPLTLESARPSHTSQYLCASSGAGGWLGTDTQYFGPGTRLTVL.